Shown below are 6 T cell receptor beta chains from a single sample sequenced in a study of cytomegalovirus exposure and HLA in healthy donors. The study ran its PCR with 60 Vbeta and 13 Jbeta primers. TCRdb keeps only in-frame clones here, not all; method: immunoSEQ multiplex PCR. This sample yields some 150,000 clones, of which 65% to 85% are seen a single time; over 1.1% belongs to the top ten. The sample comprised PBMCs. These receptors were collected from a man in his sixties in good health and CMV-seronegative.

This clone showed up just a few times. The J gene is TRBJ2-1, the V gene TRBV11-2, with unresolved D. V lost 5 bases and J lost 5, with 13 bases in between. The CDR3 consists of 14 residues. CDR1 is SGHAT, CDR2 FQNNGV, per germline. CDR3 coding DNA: TGTGCCAGCAGCCTCATGGGCCCGAACAATGAGCAGTTCTTC. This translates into CASSLMGPNNEQFF. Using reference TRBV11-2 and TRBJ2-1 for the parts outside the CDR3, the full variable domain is EAGVAQSPRYKIIEKRQSVAFWCNPISGHATLYWYQQILGQGPKLLIQFQNNGVVDDSQLPKDRFSAERLKGVDSTLKIQPAKLEDSAVYLCASSLMGPNNEQFFGPGTRLTVL.

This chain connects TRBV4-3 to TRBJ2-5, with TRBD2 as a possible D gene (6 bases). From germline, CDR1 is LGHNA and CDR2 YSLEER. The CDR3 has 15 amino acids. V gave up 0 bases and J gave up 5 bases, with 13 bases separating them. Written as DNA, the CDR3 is TGCGCCAGCAGCCAAGACGTCGATGCGGGGGAGACCCAGTACTTC. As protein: CASSQDVDAGETQYF.

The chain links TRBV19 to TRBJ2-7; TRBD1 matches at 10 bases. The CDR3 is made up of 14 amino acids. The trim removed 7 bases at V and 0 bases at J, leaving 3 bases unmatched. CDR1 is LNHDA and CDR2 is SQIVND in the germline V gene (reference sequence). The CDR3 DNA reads TGTGCCAGTACAAGGACAGGGGGCTCCTACGAGCAGTACTTC. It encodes CASTRTGGSYEQYF.

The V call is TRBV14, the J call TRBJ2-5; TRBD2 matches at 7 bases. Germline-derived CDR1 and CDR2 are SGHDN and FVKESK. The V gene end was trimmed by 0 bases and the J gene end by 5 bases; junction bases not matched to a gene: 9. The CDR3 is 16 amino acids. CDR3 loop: CASSQDVGRLWETQYF. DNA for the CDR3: TGTGCCAGCAGCCAAGACGTCGGGAGGCTATGGGAGACCCAGTACTTC. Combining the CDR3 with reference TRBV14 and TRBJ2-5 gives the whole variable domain EAGVTQFPSHSVIEKGQTVTLRCDPISGHDNLYWYRRVMGKEIKFLLHFVKESKQDESGMPNNRFLAERTGGTYSTLKVQPAELEDSGVYFCASSQDVGRLWETQYFGPGTRLLVL.

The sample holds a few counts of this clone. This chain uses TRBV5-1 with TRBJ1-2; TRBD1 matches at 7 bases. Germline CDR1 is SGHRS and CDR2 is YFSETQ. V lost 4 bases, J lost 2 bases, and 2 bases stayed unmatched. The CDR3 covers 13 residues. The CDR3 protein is CASSRGQNYGYTF. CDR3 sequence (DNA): TGCGCCAGCAGCAGGGGACAGAACTATGGCTACACCTTC.

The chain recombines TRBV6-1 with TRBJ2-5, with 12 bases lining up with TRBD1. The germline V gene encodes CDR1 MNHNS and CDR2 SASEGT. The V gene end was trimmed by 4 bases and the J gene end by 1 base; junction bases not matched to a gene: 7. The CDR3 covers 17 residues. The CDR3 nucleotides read TGTGCCAGCAGTGCGGGACAGGGGGCGATGGGCCAAGAGACCCAGTACTTC. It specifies CASSAGQGAMGQETQYF.